A single sample gave rise to the 14 T cell receptor beta chains below, sequenced in a study of blood T cell repertoires in COVID-19. Clones were read by immunoSEQ multiplex PCR, and TCRdb kept only the in-frame ones, dropping some. The sample records 100,000 to 150,000 clones, 88% being singletons. The sample consisted of peripheral blood. All receptors derive from an elderly woman with acute or convalescent COVID-19.

This clone was detected only once. This sequence joins TRBV2 and TRBJ2-7, with 9 bases aligning to TRBD1. CDR1 is SNHLY, CDR2 FYNNEI, per germline. This CDR3 region has 13 residues. V lost 7 bases and J lost 5; bases outside the gene matches: 6. The CDR3 region has the DNA TGTGCCAGCAATGGTGACAGGGGGAACGAGCAGTACTTC. Its protein product is CASNGDRGNEQYF.

This clone has a single count. The V call is TRBV27, the J call TRBJ1-2, with D tentatively TRBD1 (6 bases). Germline V gives CDR1 MNHEY, CDR2 SMNVEV (reference sequence). The CDR3 is made up of 18 amino acids. Trimming took 11 bases from V and 7 from J, leaving 35 bases between them. CDR3 nucleotides: TGTGCCCCGGGGGGGCTTCACCGTCACGTTGTGGGAATTTGTGGCTACACCTTC. Translated: CAPGGLHRHVVGICGYTF.

This chain links TRBV5-1 with TRBJ1-6, with a possible D match to TRBD1 (5 bases). The CDR3 has 14 residues. Germline CDR1 SGHRS, CDR2 YFSETQ. V was trimmed by 3 bases and J by 10 bases, leaving 14 bases between them. CDR3 region: CASSWTAGGSPLHF. The CDR3 nucleotides read TGCGCCAGCAGCTGGACCGCCGGGGGATCACCCCTCCACTTT.

J is TRBJ2-3 and V is TRBV10-3; 11 bases are a match to TRBD2. The CDR3 runs to 18 residues. CDR1 is ENHRY, CDR2 SYGVKD, per germline. The V gene end was trimmed by 1 base and the J gene end by 0 bases; junction bases not matched to a gene: 6. The CDR3 reads CAISEWLAGGTSTDTQYF. In nucleotides, the CDR3 is TGTGCCATCAGTGAGTGGCTAGCGGGGGGAACTAGCACAGATACGCAGTATTTT.

The gene calls are TRBV10-3 and TRBJ1-1; no firm D call. This CDR3 comprises 13 residues. Trimming left V 5 bases short and J 0 bases short, with 7 bases between. The V gene's germline CDR1 is ENHRY and CDR2 SYGVKD. This CDR3 reads CAISRTVNTEAFF. CDR3 bases: TGTGCCATCAGTAGGACTGTGAACACTGAAGCTTTCTTT.

The V gene is TRBV16, the J gene TRBJ1-2; unclear D gene. CDR1 is KGHSY and CDR2 is FQNENV in the germline V gene. V was trimmed by 0 bases and J by 7 bases, leaving 3 bases between them. The CDR3 runs to 11 residues. The CDR3 bases are TGTGCCAGCAGCCAATCGGCTGGCTACACCTTC. It is translated as CASSQSAGYTF. Variable domain in full (rest from reference TRBV16 and TRBJ1-2): GEEVAQTPKHLVRGEGQKAKLYCAPIKGHSYVFWYQQVLKNEFKFLISFQNENVFDETGMPKERFSAKCLPNSPCSLEIQATKLEDSAVYFCASSQSAGYTFGSGTRLTVV.

This sequence joins TRBV2 and TRBJ1-4, with D possibly being TRBD1 (6 bases). Germline V lookup: CDR1 SNHLY, CDR2 FYNNEI. The ends were cut back, 6 bases at V and 7 bases at J, with 18 bases in the middle. The CDR3 runs 15 residues. The CDR3: CASRQGTSRGEKLFF. The CDR3 DNA reads as TGTGCCAGCAGACAAGGAACCTCCAGGGGTGAAAAACTGTTTTTT.

CDR3 residues: CASSEVGSGNTIYF. The CDR3 nucleotides read TGCGCCAGCAGCGAGGTGGGCTCTGGAAACACCATATATTTT. V gene TRBV5-1 combines with J gene TRBJ1-3, with D unclear. Trimming left V 4 bases short and J 0 bases short, with 8 bases between. Germline CDR1 and CDR2: SGHRS and YFSETQ. CDR3 length equals 14 residues. Complete variable domain (other parts from reference TRBV5-1 and TRBJ1-3): KAGVTQTPRYLIKTRGQQVTLSCSPISGHRSVSWYQQTPGQGLQFLFEYFSETQRNKGNFPGRFSGRQFSNSRSEMNVSTLELGDSALYLCASSEVGSGNTIYFGEGSWLTVV.

The rearrangement links TRBV3-1 (or the pseudogene TRBV3-2) to TRBJ2-1; 7 bases map to TRBD2. Germline values: CDR1 LGHDT, CDR2 YNNKEL (reference sequence). This CDR3 spans 17 amino acids. After removal of 1 base from V and 6 bases from J, the junction contained 12 bases not matched to a gene. DNA of the CDR3: TGTGCCAGCAGCCAAGCCCTCGGGAGGCTGCGAGGCAATGAGCAGTTCTTC. The encoded protein is CASSQALGRLRGNEQFF.

V usage is TRBV11-1 and J usage is TRBJ1-1; the D is unclear. The CDR3 loop spans 14 amino acids. V was trimmed by 0 bases and J by 0 bases, leaving 5 bases between them. Germline V CDR1 and CDR2: SGHAT, FQDESV (reference sequence). The CDR3, as DNA: TGTGCCAGCAGCTTAGCGCCAGTGAACACTGAAGCTTTCTTT. It codes for CASSLAPVNTEAFF.

This chain links TRBV7-9 with TRBJ1-1; unclear D gene. The germline CDR1 and CDR2 sequences are SEHNR and FQNEAQ (reference sequence). The V end lost 1 base, the J end lost 5 bases, and 2 bases lay between the germline ends. CDR3 size: 11 residues. The CDR3 DNA follows: TGTGCCAGCAGCTTAGTAACTGAAGCTTTCTTT. Amino acid sequence: CASSLVTEAFF.

This chain uses TRBV7-3 with TRBJ2-7, with D possibly TRBD2 on 7 matching bases. Between the trimmed V and J ends, which lost 5 bases and 1 base, there was a span of 12 bases. This CDR3 region has 14 residues. Germline CDR1 SGHTA, CDR2 FQGTGA. CDR3 bases: TGTGCCAGCAGCCCGGGGGGCAGTTCCTACGAGCAGTACTTC. This translates into CASSPGGSSYEQYF.

V gene TRBV20-1 combines with J gene TRBJ1-1; D is unclear. CDR1 is DFQATT and CDR2 is SNEGSKA in the germline V gene (reference sequence). This CDR3 region has 11 residues. Trimming left V 3 bases short and J 1 base short, with 3 bases between. The CDR3, as DNA: TGCAGTGCTAGCTGGAACACTGAAGCTTTCTTT. Amino acids: CSASWNTEAFF.

This chain uses TRBV28 with TRBJ2-7; D is unresolved. The CDR3 spans 12 residues. V dropped 0 bases and J dropped 5 bases, with 5 bases sitting between them. Germline V gives CDR1 MDHEN, CDR2 SYDVKM. The CDR3 sequence is CASSLWSDEQYF. CDR3 sequence (DNA): TGTGCCAGCAGTTTATGGAGCGACGAGCAGTACTTC.